This T cell receptor beta chain originates from a study of T cells in Graves' hyperthyroidism and ophthalmopathy. Study outcomes and limitations: It was a median roughly six months before onset that the model predicted ophthalmopathy. The majority of expanded thyroid clonotypes above 0.001 also appeared in blood.

Among the patients, aged 18 to 65, hyperthyroidism was newly diagnosed and had lasted under 2 months. Patients were excluded for uncontrolled infection, other autoimmune disease, pregnancy or lactation. The TCR beta CDR3 regions underwent amplification using RNA transcripts as the source. Primed by the HTBI set, a first-round RT-PCR was run on the TCR CDR3. TCRdb reprocessed the multiplex PCR reads with MiXCR, giving one entry per CDR3 protein. This repertoire shows about 360,000 distinct CDR3 sequences, approximately 13% found once; its top ten account for roughly 8.3%. CDR3 length: 15 amino acids. V was pared by 0 bases and J by 3 bases, with 3 bases of the junction left unmatched. CDR1 and CDR2 from the germline V gene are ENHRY and SYGVKD. This clonotype was observed many times. What it binds is unknown.

Source material: blood. This chain uses TRBV10-3 with TRBJ2-7; 9 bases line up with TRBD2. The sequence derives from a woman under 30 with Graves' hyperthyroidism. CDR3 in DNA: TGTGCCATCAGTGAGTCAGGTAGCGGGAGCTACGAGCAGTACTTC. This gives the protein CAISESGSGSYEQYF.